This TCR beta chain was identified in a study of blood T cell repertoires in COVID-19. About the research overall: The United States, Italy and Spain supplied acute and convalescent COVID-19 samples. T cells, B-cell-depleted T cells, or PBMCs provided the cDNA or gDNA that served as material.

There are 12 residues in the CDR3. Germline V gene lookup returns CDR1 MNHEY and CDR2 SVGAGI. Trimming shortened V by 6 bases and J by 2 bases, and 7 bases separated the two germline ends. Remarks on this clone: The same CDR3 also results from other DNA sequences found in this sample.

In the study's own analysis: Amplification of reference gene primers was used by the study to estimate nucleated cell counts. This table comes from immunoSEQ multiplex PCR, and its TCRdb copy is limited to in-frame clones, with some not included. Clone size and V and J calls were adopted from that table, with D and trimming inferred from the DNA. The sample gives about 380,000 clones, 85% of which show up once; roughly 3.7% is in the top ten. This receptor was taken from a woman aged 18 to 35 with acute or convalescent COVID-19. The rearrangement links TRBV6-5 to TRBJ1-1; no clear D gene. The specimen sequenced was peripheral blood. The CDR3: CASSRDNTEAFF. DNA for the CDR3: TGTGCCAGCAGCCGGGATAACACTGAAGCTTTCTTT.